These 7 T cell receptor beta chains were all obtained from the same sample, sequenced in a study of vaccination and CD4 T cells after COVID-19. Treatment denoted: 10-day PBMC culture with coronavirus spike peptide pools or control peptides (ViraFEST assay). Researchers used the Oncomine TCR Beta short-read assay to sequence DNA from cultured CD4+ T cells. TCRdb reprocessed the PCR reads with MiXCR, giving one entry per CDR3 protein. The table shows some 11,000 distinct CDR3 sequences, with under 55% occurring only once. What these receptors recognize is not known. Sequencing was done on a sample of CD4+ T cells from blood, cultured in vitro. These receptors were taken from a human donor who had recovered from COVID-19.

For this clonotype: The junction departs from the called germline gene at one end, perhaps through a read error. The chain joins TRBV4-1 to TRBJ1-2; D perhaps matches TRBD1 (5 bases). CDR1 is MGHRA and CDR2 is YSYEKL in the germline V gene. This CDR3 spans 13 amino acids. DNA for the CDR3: TGCGCCAGCAGCCAAGATTACGGTTTTGGGGGTTACTTC. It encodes CASSQDYGFGGYF.

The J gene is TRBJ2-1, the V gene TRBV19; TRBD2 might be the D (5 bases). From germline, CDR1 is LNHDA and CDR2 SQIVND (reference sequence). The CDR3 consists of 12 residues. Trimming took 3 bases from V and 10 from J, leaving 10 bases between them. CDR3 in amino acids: CASSIEGREQFF. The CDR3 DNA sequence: TGTGCCAGTAGTATCGAGGGTCGCGAGCAGTTCTTC.

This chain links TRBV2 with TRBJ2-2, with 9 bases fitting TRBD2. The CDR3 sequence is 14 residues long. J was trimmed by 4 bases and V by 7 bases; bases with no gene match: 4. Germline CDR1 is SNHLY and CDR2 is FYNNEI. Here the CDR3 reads CASMLREGTGELFF. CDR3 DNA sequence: TGTGCCAGCATGTTGCGGGAGGGCACCGGGGAGCTGTTTTTT.

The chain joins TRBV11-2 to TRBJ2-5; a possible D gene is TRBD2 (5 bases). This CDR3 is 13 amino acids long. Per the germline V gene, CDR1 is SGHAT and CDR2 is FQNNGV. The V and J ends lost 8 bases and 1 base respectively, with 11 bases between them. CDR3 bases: TGTGCCAGCGCGACCGGGGTCCAAGAGACCCAGTACTTC. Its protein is CASATGVQETQYF.

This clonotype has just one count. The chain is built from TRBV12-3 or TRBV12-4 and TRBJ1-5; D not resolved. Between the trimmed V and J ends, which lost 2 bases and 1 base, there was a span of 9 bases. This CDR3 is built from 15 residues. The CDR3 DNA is TGTGCCAGCAGTTTAAGGCGGATGAGCAATCAGCCCCAGCATTTT. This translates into CASSLRRMSNQPQHF.

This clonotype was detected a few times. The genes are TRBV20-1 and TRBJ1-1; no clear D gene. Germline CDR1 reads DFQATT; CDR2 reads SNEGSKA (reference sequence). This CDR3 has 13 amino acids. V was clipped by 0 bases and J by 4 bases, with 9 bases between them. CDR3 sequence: CSARDQESTEAFF. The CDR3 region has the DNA TGCAGTGCTAGAGATCAGGAGAGCACTGAAGCTTTCTTT.

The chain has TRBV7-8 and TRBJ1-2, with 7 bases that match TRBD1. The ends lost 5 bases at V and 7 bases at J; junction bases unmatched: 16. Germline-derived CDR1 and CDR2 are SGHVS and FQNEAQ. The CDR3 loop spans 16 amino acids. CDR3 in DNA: TGTGCCAGCAGCCCCAACGATTTTGACAGGGTGGGTGGCTACACCTTC. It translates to CASSPNDFDRVGGYTF.